The text below deals with one T cell receptor beta chain. Its antigen is unknown. Clones were sequenced by immunoSEQ multiplex PCR, and TCRdb holds only the in-frame ones, with some missing. Here the sample spans about 460,000 clones, 70% to 90% being singletons. The data are from a study of Ad26.COV2.S vaccination and SARS-CoV-2 variants. Turning to the study itself: Donor got 5x10^10 or 1x10^11 viral particles of Ad26.COV2.S.

Treatment denoted: around 19 received Ad26.COV2.S at low or high dose, single or two shots; 5 received placebo; per-sample allocation not given. On day 63 after the first injection, vaccine and placebo recipients gave samples. An 18-55-year-old adult in Boston served as donor. Its platform was an Ad26 vector, and its expressed antigen was Wuhan-strain SARS-CoV-2 spike. Study observations and caveats: The analyses of TCR breadth and depth may have understated the size of total T cell responses.

The length of the CDR3 is 13 residues. The trim removed 8 bases at V and 6 bases at J, leaving 3 bases unmatched. Germline lookup yields CDR1 SGHKS and CDR2 YYEKEE (reference sequence). The rearrangement joins TRBV5-5 to TRBJ1-6; 9 nucleotides agree with TRBD1. The sequence was collected from a person aged 18 to 59 who received the Ad26.COV2.S COVID-19 vaccine or a placebo. The material was peripheral blood, obtained in a trial of Ad26.COV2.S vaccine versus placebo. CDR3 in DNA: TGTGCCAGTGACAGGGGGGTTAATTCACCCCTCCACTTT. Protein: CASDRGVNSPLHF.